One sample yielded the 23 T cell receptor beta chains listed below, sequenced in a study of sequential checkpoint blockade in melanoma. As for treatment: randomized to nivolumab then ipilimumab (arm A) or the reverse (arm B). Profiling relied on immunoSEQ multiplex PCR, and the TCRdb table lists in-frame clones only, not all of them. The sample contains approximately 6,000 clones, roughly a quarter of which appear only once. Sequencing was performed on tumor tissue (inferred from file names), taken from a patient given nivolumab and ipilimumab in sequence. All receptors come from a human donor with melanoma.

The chain is built from TRBV5-1 and TRBJ1-2; 9 nucleotides agree with TRBD1. V was pared by 3 bases and J by 4 bases, with 10 bases of the junction left unmatched. CDR3 length: 16 residues. Germline V gene data show CDR1 as SGHRS and CDR2 as YFSETQ. Here the CDR3 reads CASSSDRGLFGYGYTF. The CDR3, as DNA: TGCGCCAGCAGCTCCGACAGGGGGTTATTTGGCTATGGCTACACCTTC.

This clone rates as medium-sized. The chain is built from TRBV11-3 and TRBJ2-3; 12 bases line up with TRBD2. Trimming removed 3 bases from V and 6 bases from J; junction bases left unmatched: 4. Germline V gene sequence: CDR1 SGHNT, CDR2 YENEEA. CDR3 length: 15 residues. In DNA form, the CDR3 reads TGTGCCAGCAGCTTTACTAGCGGGGGGTTGGATACGCAGTATTTT. This codes for CASSFTSGGLDTQYF.

The chain employs TRBV6-8 and TRBJ1-5; D not certain. The germline gives CDR1 MNHGY, CDR2 SAAAGT. The CDR3 has 15 amino acids. The ends were cut back, 6 bases at V and 1 base at J, with 13 bases in the middle. The chain's CDR3 is CASSEGARSNQPQHF. For the CDR3, the DNA is TGTGCCAGCAGCGAGGGAGCCAGAAGCAATCAGCCCCAGCATTTT.

The V and J genes are TRBV19 and TRBJ2-3; 10 bases are a match to TRBD2. Trimming at V came to 5 bases and at J to 5 bases, leaving 7 bases not matched to a gene. Germline values: CDR1 LNHDA, CDR2 SQIVND (reference sequence). The CDR3 is made up of 15 amino acids. CDR3 region: CASSDPSGSVDTQYF. The CDR3 DNA reads as TGTGCCAGTAGTGACCCTAGCGGGAGTGTAGATACGCAGTATTTT. The complete variable domain, with remaining parts taken from reference TRBV19 and TRBJ2-3, reads DGGITQSPKYLFRKEGQNVTLSCEQNLNHDAMYWYRQDPGQGLRLIYYSQIVNDFQKGDIAEGYSVSREKKESFPLTVTSAQKNPTAFYLCASSDPSGSVDTQYFGPGTRLTVL.

In this sample, this clone turned up a few times. The genes are TRBV12-5 and TRBJ2-7, with 7 bases identical to TRBD1. Looked up from germline, CDR1 is LGHNT and CDR2 is FRNRAP. This CDR3 has 15 amino acids. The CDR3 nucleotides read TGTGCCAGCATGTTCCAAACAGGGGCGGCCTACGAGCAGTACTTC. Translation: CASMFQTGAAYEQYF.

This clone occurred a few times. CDR3 protein: CAISESDAINEKLFF. The CDR3 DNA sequence: TGTGCCATCAGTGAGTCGGACGCTATAAATGAAAAACTGTTTTTT. This chain joins TRBV10-3 and TRBJ1-4; no definite D call. The germline V gene encodes CDR1 ENHRY and CDR2 SYGVKD. The CDR3 spans 15 residues. Between the trimmed V and J ends, which lost 0 bases and 5 bases, there was a span of 10 bases.

In this sample, this clone turned up many times. The rearrangement uses TRBV12-2 and TRBJ2-5. TRBV12-2 is a recognized pseudogene. The CDR3 contains 14 residues. The CDR3 here is CATGRASGAETQYF. The DNA for the CDR3 is TGTGCCACCGGTCGGGCTTCGGGGGCAGAGACCCAGTACTTC.

This clone is categorized as medium-sized. The chain uses TRBV10-3 and TRBJ2-5; TRBD1 matches at 8 bases. The CDR3 has 15 amino acids. Trimming removed 2 bases from V and 5 bases from J; junction bases left unmatched: 7. Germline CDR1 reads ENHRY; CDR2 reads SYGVKD. The DNA of the CDR3 is TGTGCCATCAGTGAGGGACAGGGTTCCTGGGAGACCCAGTACTTC. Translated: CAISEGQGSWETQYF.

The rearrangement uses TRBV19 and TRBJ2-7; 14 nucleotides line up with TRBD2. The V gene end was trimmed by 4 bases and the J gene end by 5 bases; junction bases not matched to a gene: 13. The CDR3 totals 18 residues. Per germline, CDR1 LNHDA and CDR2 SQIVND (reference sequence). The DNA of the CDR3 is TGTGCCAGTAGTACCCTACCGGGACTAGCGGGAGTCAGGAACGAGCAGTACTTC. Protein: CASSTLPGLAGVRNEQYF.

The rearrangement uses TRBV25-1 and TRBJ1-5, with 11 bases that match TRBD1. Looked up from germline, CDR1 is MGHDK and CDR2 is SYGVNS. This CDR3 spans 14 amino acids. Trimming cost V 6 bases and J 7 bases; bases outside gene matches: 5. The CDR3 DNA reads TGTGCCAGCAGCGGGGACAGGGGGGAACAGCCCCAGCATTTT. This encodes CASSGDRGEQPQHF.

This clone was counted between two and nine times. This chain uses TRBV5-1 with TRBJ1-1; D is unclear. Germline V lookup: CDR1 SGHRS, CDR2 YFSETQ. The CDR3 runs to 14 residues. Trimming cost V 1 base and J 1 base, with 8 bases left between them. DNA for the CDR3: TGCGCCAGCAGCTTGTTGGGCGGGAACACTGAAGCTTTCTTT. It specifies CASSLLGGNTEAFF.

The J gene is TRBJ2-3, the V gene TRBV19, with 11 bases identical to TRBD2. CDR3 size: 14 residues. Germline V CDR1 and CDR2: LNHDA, SQIVND (reference sequence). With V trimmed by 6 bases and J by 4 bases, 3 bases remained unmatched. CDR3 amino acids: CASRPSGRPDTQYF. The CDR3 region has the DNA TGTGCCAGTAGGCCTAGCGGGAGGCCAGATACGCAGTATTTT.

By proportion, this clone is medium-sized. The chain combines TRBV11-3 with TRBJ2-7; D not certain. Germline values: CDR1 SGHNT, CDR2 YENEEA. Trimming cost V 5 bases and J 3 bases, with 17 bases left between them. The CDR3 runs to 15 residues. CDR3 sequence reads: CASSPFLRVDYEQYF. The DNA of the CDR3 is TGTGCCAGCAGCCCGTTCCTTCGGGTAGACTACGAGCAGTACTTC.

This clone was seen only a few times. V gene TRBV30 combines with J gene TRBJ2-3, with TRBD2 matching 7 bases. The CDR3 is 14 amino acids. Looked up from germline, CDR1 is GTSNPN and CDR2 is SVGIG (reference sequence). J was trimmed by 1 base and V by 5 bases; bases with no gene match: 6. The CDR3 sequence is CAWDTSAGTDTQYF. Here the CDR3 DNA reads TGTGCCTGGGACACTAGCGCAGGCACAGATACGCAGTATTTT.

In its sample, this clone ranks as medium-sized (0.01 to 0.1%). J is TRBJ1-4 and V is TRBV6-8; TRBD1 might be the D (5 bases). This CDR3 is built from 14 residues. CDR1 is MNHGY, CDR2 SAAAGT, per germline. The ends were cut back, 11 bases at V and 7 bases at J, with 20 bases in the middle. CDR3 coding DNA: TGTGCCGCCAAAAGCGGGGCGGGTTCTGAAAAACTGTTTTTT. Translation gives CAAKSGAGSEKLFF.

This clone ranks as medium-sized. In DNA, the CDR3 is TGTGCCAGCCGAAACCACAGGGCGTTTAATTCACCCCTCCACTTT. It translates to CASRNHRAFNSPLHF. The rearrangement joins TRBV6-8 to TRBJ1-6; D is possibly TRBD1 (6 bases). This CDR3 has 15 residues. V was trimmed by 8 bases and J by 6 bases, leaving 17 bases between them. Germline CDR1 MNHGY, CDR2 SAAAGT.

This clone came up once. The V and J genes are TRBV19 and TRBJ1-2; D ambiguous. V gave up 3 bases and J gave up 2 bases, with 13 bases separating them. The germline gives CDR1 LNHDA, CDR2 SQIVND (reference sequence). This CDR3 is 15 amino acids long. CDR3 protein: CASSMGRRGNYGYTF. CDR3 nucleotides: TGTGCCAGTAGTATGGGCCGGAGAGGGAACTATGGCTACACCTTC.

This clone was observed a handful of times. V is TRBV6-8 and J is TRBJ2-7; TRBD1 matches 8 bases. J gave up 3 bases and V 5 bases, and 9 bases lay outside the gene matches. This CDR3 is built from 15 residues. Germline CDR1 MNHGY, CDR2 SAAAGT. Written as DNA, the CDR3 is TGTGCCAGCAGTGATGTGACAGGGGCCGTCTACGAGCAGTACTTC. It codes for CASSDVTGAVYEQYF.

The gene calls are TRBV11-3 and TRBJ2-3, with no clear D. Trimming took 5 bases from V and 1 from J, leaving 10 bases between them. Germline V gene data show CDR1 as SGHNT and CDR2 as YENEEA. The CDR3 length is 14 residues. Here the CDR3 DNA reads TGTGCCAGCAGCGCGGAGTGGGGCACAGATACGCAGTATTTT. Translating it yields CASSAEWGTDTQYF.

The J gene is TRBJ1-5, the V gene TRBV12-5, with 9 bases fitting TRBD1. This CDR3 has 16 amino acids. The germline gives CDR1 LGHNT, CDR2 FRNRAP. V was clipped by 7 bases and J by 2 bases; unmatched bases: 9. The CDR3 loop reads CASANRGPWGNQPQHF. The CDR3 coding sequence is TGTGCTAGTGCTAACAGGGGGCCGTGGGGCAATCAGCCCCAGCATTTT.

This clone was found many times. The J gene is TRBJ2-2, the V gene TRBV7-7; 8 bases map to TRBD1. The germline V gene has CDR1 SSHAT and CDR2 FNYEAQ (reference sequence). With 1 base clipped from V and 2 bases from J, the junction kept 6 bases outside the gene matches. CDR3 length equals 17 residues. The CDR3 protein is CASSLGMTGANTGELFF. CDR3 DNA: TGTGCCAGCAGCTTAGGGATGACAGGGGCAAACACCGGGGAGCTGTTTTTT. The full variable domain, its missing parts supplied by reference TRBV7-7 and TRBJ2-2, is GAGVSQSPRYKVTKRGQDVTLRCDPISSHATLYWYQQALGQGPEFLTYFNYEAQPDKSGLPSDRFSAERPEGSISTLTIQRTEQRDSAMYRCASSLGMTGANTGELFFGEGSRLTVL.

By share, this clone ranks as medium-sized. The genes are TRBV9 and TRBJ2-5, with TRBD2 matching 16 bases. The CDR3 totals 17 residues. Germline trimming cut 3 bases from V and 5 bases from J; bases unmatched to any gene: 7. Looked up from germline, CDR1 is SGDLS and CDR2 is YYNGEE. CDR3 DNA: TGTGCCAGCAGCGCGGGACTAGCGGGAGGGGCAAGCGAGACCCAGTACTTC. Its protein is CASSAGLAGGASETQYF.

This clone is termed medium-sized (0.01 to 0.1%). The V call is TRBV6-8, the J call TRBJ2-1; weak D call: TRBD2 (7 bases). The CDR3 extends over 16 amino acids. The ends were cut back, 4 bases at V and 8 bases at J, with 21 bases in the middle. The germline gives CDR1 MNHGY, CDR2 SAAAGT. The CDR3 region is CASSWALGGGIHEQFF. Here the CDR3 DNA reads TGTGCCAGCAGTTGGGCGCTGGGGGGGGGCATTCATGAGCAGTTCTTC.